This entry is about one TCR beta chain. The antigen is undetermined. These data are taken from a study of cytomegalovirus exposure and HLA in healthy donors. Study at large: Among over 300 genotyped donors, around 80% fell in the Caucasian-associated ancestry cluster.

Broader study findings: Using the classifier, cytomegalovirus status was reportedly diagnosed with high specificity and sensitivity.

V gave up 8 bases and J gave up 8 bases; unmatched junction bases: 12. The CDR3 extends over 14 amino acids. Germline V gene data show CDR1 as MGHDK and CDR2 as SYGVNS. The PCR had 60 Vbeta and 13 Jbeta primers. Clones were read by immunoSEQ multiplex PCR, and TCRdb kept only the in-frame ones, dropping some. The profile covers 150,000 to 200,000 clones, with roughly 80% appearing a single time and less than 6% taken by the ten largest. These donors counted as nominally healthy when sampled, but unrecorded immune exposures were likely. The specimen was PBMCs. The V gene is TRBV25-1, the J gene TRBJ2-1; 7 bases fit TRBD1. This receptor was obtained from a woman in her twenties or thirties in good health and CMV-seropositive. CDR3 region: CASRRDRKGDEQFF. The CDR3 DNA reads TGTGCCAGCCGCCGGGACAGAAAAGGAGATGAGCAGTTCTTC.